This TCR beta chain was sequenced during a study of T cell repertoires in cytomegalovirus infection. As for the study in general: The study used recently identified HLA-C-restricted and well-studied HLA-B-restricted CMV epitopes. Shared public TCR beta signatures pointed to both CMV infection and a matching HLA type.

Whole-study results and caveats: The ex vivo response was dominated by HLA-C-restricted CMV-specific TCR beta clonotypes. Cumulative frequency (of public TCR beta family members) identified carriers of CMV plus the relevant HLA.

This clonotype has more than one count but fewer than ten. The antigen is not known. This clone may be a read error of a much larger clone one base away. The V gene lost 2 bases and the J gene lost 2 bases, with 6 bases spanning the gap. Germline V gene lookup returns CDR1 SGHNT and CDR2 YENEEA. The CDR3 runs to 13 residues. TCRdb reanalysed the reads using MiXCR and keeps one entry per CDR3 protein. Here the sample spans approximately 910,000 distinct CDR3 sequences, approximately 30% being singletons. V usage is TRBV11-3 and J usage is TRBJ2-5; TRBD2 is a possible D gene (5 bases). Here the sequenced sample was cultured CD8+ T cells from PBMCs, taken from culture after CMV antigen stimulation. The clonotype originates from a human donor in good health (CMV status not recorded). Some clones in this sample may be carry-over from other donors' samples. The CDR3 region has the DNA TGTGCCAGCAGCTTATGGACTCAAGAGACCCAGTACTTC. This codes for CASSLWTQETQYF.